This record covers a single T cell receptor beta chain. This entry comes from a study of blood T cell repertoires in COVID-19. Study-wide background: Samples came from the United States, Italy and Spain, spanning acute and convalescent COVID-19.

The CDR3 has 13 amino acids. The J segment lost 5 bases and the V segment lost 7 bases, leaving 5 bases of the junction unmatched. CDR1 and CDR2 from the germline V gene are KGHDR and SFDVKD. Sequencing used immunoSEQ multiplex PCR; TCRdb keeps in-frame clones, though not all of them. The repertoire holds under 400,000 clones, approximately 89% seen once, with 3.9% in the top ten. The sequenced material came from peripheral blood. This sequence joins TRBV24-1 and TRBJ1-2; 8 nucleotides agree with TRBD1. The source of this sequence is a woman in her fifties or sixties with COVID-19, enrolled during active disease. This chain's CDR3 is CATSPDRGYGYTF. DNA for the CDR3: TGTGCCACCAGCCCCGACAGGGGTTATGGCTACACCTTC.